The rows below give T cell receptor beta chains drawn from one sample of a study of neurological immune-mediated disorders. Each CDR3 protein is one row after TCRdb ran MiXCR on the 5' RACE reads. The sample has 46,000 or so distinct CDR3 sequences; just under 4.5% are singletons. The sample taken for sequencing was PBMCs. All receptors derive from a woman aged 55 to 70 with multiple sclerosis. The CDR3 runs from the conserved cysteine through the conserved F or W. D genes are given only for firm matches. Not all rows give a size; the values are once, few, many and, for expanded clones, a class.

v_call	d_call	j_call	clone_size	cdr3_nt	cdr3_aa
TRBV3-1	NA	TRBJ1-2	many	TGTGCCAGCAGCCCCCAGGACAGCCAACACTATGGCTACACCTTC	CASSPQDSQHYGYTF
TRBV6-5	NA	TRBJ2-3	few	TGTGCCAGCAGTTACTCGCGGGGACTCACAGATACGCAGTATTTT	CASSYSRGLTDTQYF
TRBV15	NA	TRBJ2-2	many	TGTGCCACCAGCAGAGAAGTTGGGACCGGGGAGCTGTTTTTT	CATSREVGTGELFF
TRBV12-3/TRBV12-4	NA	TRBJ1-1	many	TGTGCCAGCAGTTCCCGGACGGCAGAAGCTTTCTTT	CASSSRTAEAFF
TRBV7-8	NA	TRBJ1-1	NA	TGTGCCATCAGCCTCGACAGGCAGGGAGCTTTCTTT	CAISLDRQGAFF
TRBV27	NA	TRBJ1-5	few	TGTGCCAGCGGCCTTAAGCCCCAGCATTTT	CASGLKPQHF
TRBV20-1	NA	TRBJ1-1	many	TGCAGTGCTCCGGGACTTTATCGTTACACTGAAGCTTTCTTT	CSAPGLYRYTEAFF
TRBV18	TRBD1	TRBJ1-2	many	TGTGCCAGCTCACCCCATCCGGGACAGGCCTATGGCTACACCTTC	CASSPHPGQAYGYTF
TRBV27	NA	TRBJ1-5	NA	TGTGCCAGCAGTCCTGGCCATGGCGGCAGCCCCCGGAATTTT	CASSPGHGGSPRNF
TRBV5-1	NA	TRBJ2-2	many	TGCGCCAGCAGCTTGCTCGTCAACACCGGGGAGCTGTTTTTT	CASSLLVNTGELFF
TRBV6-5	NA	TRBJ2-6	many	TGTGCCAGCAGTTCTGTTGGCTATCACCCATCTGGGGCCAACGTCCTGACTTTC	CASSSVGYHPSGANVLTF
TRBV14	NA	TRBJ2-3	many	TGTGCCAGCTTCACAGGGCCGGATACGCAGTATTTT	CASFTGPDTQYF
TRBV24-1	NA	TRBJ1-2	many	TGTGCCACCAGTAGCGGCAGCATGGATCGTTATGGCTACACCTTC	CATSSGSMDRYGYTF
TRBV28	TRBD2	TRBJ2-5	many	TGTGCCAGCAGTTTTGCGGGGGTCCAAGAGACCCAGTACTTC	CASSFAGVQETQYF
TRBV6-2/TRBV6-3	NA	TRBJ1-2	many	TGTGCCAGCAGCCAACCTAACTATGGCTACACCTTC	CASSQPNYGYTF
TRBV10-1	NA	TRBJ1-1	few	TGCGCCAGCAGTGATGGGGGCGGCACTGAAGCTTTCTTT	CASSDGGGTEAFF